Given below is one T cell receptor (beta chain) in context. Its matching antigen is unknown. The read terminates 3 residues ahead of where the CDR3 ends, so the germline J gene completes it. Here immunoSEQ multiplex PCR was the method, and the copy in TCRdb shows in-frame clones only, minus some. This specimen shows 40,000 to 60,000 clones; the ten leading clones hold approximately 0.9%. This specimen belongs to a study of T cells in women clearing cervical HPV infection. About the study: Controls were women whose single incident HPV16 infection cleared within 12 months without precancer or cancer. Case blood was drawn when the lesion was first found; control blood after infection became undetectable.

The study, taken as a whole, reports: CIN3+ cases had significantly higher TCR repertoire richness than controls, but evenness did not differ. Each sample's T-cell count was unknown, possibly confounding richness.

Germline CDR1 is SGHTA and CDR2 is FQGNSA. This CDR3 is 15 amino acids long. The source material was blood buffy coat. This chain links TRBV7-2 with TRBJ1-4; D perhaps matches TRBD1 (6 bases). The receptor comes from a woman aged 18-70 years with a cervical HPV16 infection that either progressed to CIN3+ or cleared (not recorded which). The sequenced CDR3 bases are TGTGCCAGCAGCTTAGCCCTCAGGGGATCGTGGGAA. Translation: CASSLALRGSWE. The CDR3 as a whole reads CASSLALRGSWELFF.